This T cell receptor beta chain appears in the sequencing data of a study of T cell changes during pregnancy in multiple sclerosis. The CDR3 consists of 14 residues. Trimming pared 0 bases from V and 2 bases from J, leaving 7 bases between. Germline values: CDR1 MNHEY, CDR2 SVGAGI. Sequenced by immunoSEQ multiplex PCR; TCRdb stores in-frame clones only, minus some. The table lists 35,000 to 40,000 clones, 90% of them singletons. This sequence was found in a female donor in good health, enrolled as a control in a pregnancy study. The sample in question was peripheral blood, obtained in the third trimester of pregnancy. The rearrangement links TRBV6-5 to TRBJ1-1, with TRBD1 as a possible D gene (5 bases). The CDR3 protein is CASSYSGANTEAFF. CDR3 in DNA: TGTGCCAGCAGTTACTCAGGGGCTAACACTGAAGCTTTCTTT.